The text below deals with one T cell receptor (beta chain). This sample was taken from a study of shared clonotypes between healthy human individuals. Sequencing used immunoSEQ multiplex PCR; TCRdb keeps in-frame clones, though not all of them. This table has 2 million to 3 million clones, approximately 93% appearing once. Germline V gives CDR1 SGHVS, CDR2 FQNEAQ. The CDR3 extends over 13 amino acids. V lost 2 bases to trimming and J lost 9 bases, with 11 bases between them. What was sequenced was naive CD4+ T cells from PBMCs. Subset noted: CD45RA+ positively selected. The clonotype comes from a man between 18 and 29 years old in good health. Some clones in this sample may be carry-over from other donors' samples. V is TRBV7-8 and J is TRBJ2-1, with a tentative D call TRBD1 (6 bases). CDR3 sequence reads: CASSLRGGLEQFF. CDR3 sequence (DNA): TGTGCCAGCAGCTTAAGAGGGGGTCTTGAGCAGTTCTTC. Based on the CDR3 plus reference TRBV7-8 and TRBJ2-1, the full variable domain is GAGVSQSPRYKVAKRGQDVALRCDPISGHVSLFWYQQALGQGPEFLTYFQNEAQLDKSGLPSDRFFAERPEGSVSTLKIQRTQQEDSAVYLCASSLRGGLEQFFGPGTRLTVL.